This T cell receptor (beta chain) originates from a study of blood T cell repertoires in COVID-19. For the study at large: Nucleic acid was either cDNA or gDNA, and it came from T cells, B-cell-depleted T cells, or PBMCs.

The CDR3 consists of 14 residues. CDR1 is MDHEN and CDR2 is SYDVKM in the germline V gene. The V end was cut by 6 bases, the J end by 7 bases, with 19 bases between. Symptom resolution, clearance, or two negative PCRs marked donors in Cohort 3 as recovered. Authors' analysis steps: Amplification of reference gene primers was used by the study to estimate nucleated cell counts. Assay: immunoSEQ multiplex PCR; the TCRdb copy retains only in-frame clones and omits some. V and J calls and clone size are copied from that table; D and trimming were computed from the DNA. The data hold a few hundred thousand clones, with around nine tenths observed a single time.

This chain links TRBV28 with TRBJ2-7; D is perhaps TRBD2 (5 bases). The clonotype comes from a woman aged 50 to 60 who had recovered from COVID-19. Sequencing used PBMCs or T cells enriched from blood (not recorded which). CDR3 in amino acids: CASSPVGLAQEQYF. CDR3 DNA sequence: TGTGCCAGCAGCCCGGTTGGGCTAGCTCAGGAGCAGTACTTC.